The T cell receptor beta chain described here comes from a study of T cells in Graves' hyperthyroidism and ophthalmopathy. This clonotype was detected many times. The CDR3 contains 14 residues. V was clipped by 0 bases and J by 5 bases, with 10 bases between them. Per the germline V gene, CDR1 is LGHDT and CDR2 is YNNKEL (reference sequence). Amplified TCR beta CDR3 regions came from RNA transcripts. The HTBI set primed first-round TCR CDR3 RT-PCR. TCRdb re-analysed the multiplex PCR reads in MiXCR, keeping a single row per CDR3 protein. The sample records 300,000 to 450,000 distinct CDR3 sequences, approximately 13% being singletons.

The J gene is TRBJ2-5, the V gene TRBV3-1, with a possible D match to TRBD1 (5 bases). The clonotype originates from a man aged 25-45 years with Graves' hyperthyroidism that later progressed to Graves' ophthalmopathy. Specimen: blood. CDR3 DNA: TGTGCCAGCAGCCAAGAGGCAGGGCATGAGACCCAGTACTTC. As protein: CASSQEAGHETQYF.